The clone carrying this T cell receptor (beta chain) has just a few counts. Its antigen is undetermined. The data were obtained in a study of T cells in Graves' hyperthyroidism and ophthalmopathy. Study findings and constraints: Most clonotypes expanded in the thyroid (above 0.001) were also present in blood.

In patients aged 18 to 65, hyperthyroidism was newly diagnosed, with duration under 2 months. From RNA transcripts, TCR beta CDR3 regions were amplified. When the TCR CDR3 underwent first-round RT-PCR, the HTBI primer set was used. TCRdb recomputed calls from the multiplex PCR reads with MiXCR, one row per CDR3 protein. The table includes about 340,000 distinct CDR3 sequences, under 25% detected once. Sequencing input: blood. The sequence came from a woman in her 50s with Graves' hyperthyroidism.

Here the CDR3 DNA reads TGCGCCAGCAGCCGGGACAGGGGGTCCGATACGCAGTATTTT. It encodes CASSRDRGSDTQYF. The V call is TRBV5-1, the J call TRBJ2-3, with 11 bases lining up with TRBD1. Germline loops: CDR1 SGHRS, CDR2 YFSETQ. This CDR3 comprises 14 residues. The junction had 4 bases not matched to a gene; V was cut back by 4 bases and J by 6 bases. Full variable domain (rest looked up from reference TRBV5-1 and TRBJ2-3): KAGVTQTPRYLIKTRGQQVTLSCSPISGHRSVSWYQQTPGQGLQFLFEYFSETQRNKGNFPGRFSGRQFSNSRSEMNVSTLELGDSALYLCASSRDRGSDTQYFGPGTRLTVL.